The sequence of this T cell receptor beta chain was determined in a study of blood T cell repertoires in COVID-19. For the study at large: PBMCs, B-cell-depleted T cells, or T cells were the source of the cDNA or gDNA that made up the material.

Only in-frame clones appear in the TCRdb table, and some are missing; sequencing was by immunoSEQ multiplex PCR. This table holds a few hundred thousand clones, around 88% found once. The TCR originated in a middle-aged woman with acute COVID-19. Sequences were obtained from PBMCs or T cells enriched from blood (not recorded which).

The chain's CDR3 is CASSQVAIQGTTGELFF. In DNA form, the CDR3 reads TGTGCCAGCAGCCAAGTTGCTATACAGGGGACCACCGGGGAGCTGTTTTTT. This sequence joins TRBV4-2 and TRBJ2-2; 7 positions agree with TRBD1. J gave up 4 bases and V 1 base, and 9 bases lay outside the gene matches. CDR3 length: 17 residues. Germline V gene lookup returns CDR1 LGHNA and CDR2 YNFKEQ.